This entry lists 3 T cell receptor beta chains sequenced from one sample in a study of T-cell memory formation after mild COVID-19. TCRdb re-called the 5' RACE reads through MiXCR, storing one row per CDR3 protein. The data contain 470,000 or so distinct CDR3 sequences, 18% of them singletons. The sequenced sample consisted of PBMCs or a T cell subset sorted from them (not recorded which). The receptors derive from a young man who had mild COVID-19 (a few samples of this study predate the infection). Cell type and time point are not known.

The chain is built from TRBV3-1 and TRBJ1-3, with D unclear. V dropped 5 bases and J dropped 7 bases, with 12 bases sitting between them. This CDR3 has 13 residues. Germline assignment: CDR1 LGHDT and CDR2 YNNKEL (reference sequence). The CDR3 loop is CASSGQFVNTIYF. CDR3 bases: TGTGCCAGCAGCGGGCAGTTCGTGAACACCATATATTTT.

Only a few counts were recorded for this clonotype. CDR3 region: CASSPREVFNYGYTF. The CDR3 coding sequence is TGTGCCAGCTCACCACGAGAAGTGTTTAACTATGGCTACACCTTC. The chain couples TRBV18 to TRBJ1-2; D not resolved. V lost 1 base to trimming and J lost 1 base, with 10 bases between them. From germline, CDR1 is KGHSH and CDR2 LQKENI. The CDR3 runs to 15 residues.

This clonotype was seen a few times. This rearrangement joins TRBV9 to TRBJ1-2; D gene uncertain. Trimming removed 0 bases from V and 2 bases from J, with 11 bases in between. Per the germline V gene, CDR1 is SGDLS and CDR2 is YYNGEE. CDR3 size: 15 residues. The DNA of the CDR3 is TGTGCCAGCAGCGTAGGAGAAGGGTTCAACTATGGCTACACCTTC. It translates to CASSVGEGFNYGYTF. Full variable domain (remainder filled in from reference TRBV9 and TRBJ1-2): DSGVTQTPKHLITATGQRVTLRCSPRSGDLSVYWYQQSLDQGLQFLIQYYNGEERAKGNILERFSAQQFPDLHSELNLSSLELGDSALYFCASSVGEGFNYGYTFGSGTRLTVV.